The rows below give T cell receptor beta chains drawn from one sample of a study of blood T cell repertoires in COVID-19. TCRdb keeps only in-frame clones here, not all; method: immunoSEQ multiplex PCR. This sample carries roughly 140,000 clones, about 88% of them seen once, and the ten largest clones take about 2.4%. Sequenced: peripheral blood. The receptor set was obtained from a woman aged 70 to 79 with acute or convalescent COVID-19. CDR3s include the opening cysteine and the closing phenylalanine or tryptophan. Each record gives: V gene, J gene, clone size, D gene, CDR3 protein, CDR3 DNA. A D gene is named only where the DNA matches it firmly. Clone sizes are given selectively: once, few, many, or a class where the clone is expanded.

TRBV24-1,TRBJ2-3,-,TRBD2,CATSDPTSGTDTQYF,TGTGCCACCAGTGACCCGACTAGCGGCACAGATACGCAGTATTTT
TRBV7-9,TRBJ1-3,-,TRBD1,CASSEGQVAGNTIYF,TGTGCCAGCAGCGAGGGACAGGTCGCTGGAAACACCATATATTTT
TRBV4-1,TRBJ2-5,-,-,CASSQSGPAIQETQYF,TGCGCCAGCAGCCAAAGTGGGCCTGCTATCCAAGAGACCCAGTACTTC
TRBV12-3/TRBV12-4,TRBJ1-1,-,-,CASTSGLAEAFF,TGTGCCAGCACCTCCGGGTTGGCTGAAGCTTTCTTT
TRBV30,TRBJ1-6,-,TRBD1,CAWSGGQGFTSPLHF,TGTGCCTGGAGTGGCGGACAGGGGTTTACATCACCCCTCCACTTT
TRBV12-3/TRBV12-4,TRBJ1-2,-,TRBD1,CASSTTGAYGYTF,TGTGCCAGCAGTACCACAGGGGCTTATGGCTACACCTTC
TRBV19,TRBJ1-5,-,-,CASRAAWGDSGNQPQHF,TGTGCCAGTCGAGCCGCCTGGGGAGATAGCGGCAATCAGCCCCAGCATTTT
TRBV21-1,TRBJ1-1,-,-,CASSTGTGPTPVSDTEAFF,TGTGCCAGCAGCACCGGGACAGGCCCGACTCCAGTTTCGGACACTGAAGCTTTCTTT
TRBV3-1/TRBV3-2,TRBJ2-5,-,TRBD2,CASSPRLAGAGTQYF,TGTGCCAGCAGCCCCCGACTAGCGGGAGCCGGGACCCAGTACTTC
TRBV6-5,TRBJ1-5,-,-,CASSLSLFPGNQPQHF,TGTGCCAGCAGTTTATCCCTGTTCCCGGGGAATCAGCCCCAGCATTTT
TRBV5-1,TRBJ2-3,-,TRBD1,CASSKGASVGTDTQYF,TGCGCCAGCAGCAAGGGGGCGAGTGTAGGCACAGATACGCAGTATTTT
TRBV6-6,TRBJ2-3,-,TRBD1,CASRATGFGTDTQYF,TGTGCCAGCAGGGCGACAGGGTTCGGCACAGATACGCAGTATTTT
TRBV6-5,TRBJ2-1,-,TRBD2,CASSMGKGGYNEQFF,TGTGCCAGCAGTATGGGAAAGGGAGGGTACAATGAGCAGTTCTTC
TRBV6-2/TRBV6-3,TRBJ2-7,-,TRBD2,CASSLTGGAGEQYF,TGTGCCAGCAGCCTCACCGGGGGGGCGGGTGAGCAGTACTTC
TRBV10-3,TRBJ1-2,-,-,CAISTGPGYGYTF,TGTGCCATCAGCACAGGGCCCGGCTATGGCTACACCTTC
TRBV19,TRBJ1-1,-,-,CASTMVAVGEEAFF,TGTGCCAGTACCATGGTTGCCGTTGGGGAGGAAGCTTTCTTT
TRBV30,TRBJ1-1,-,TRBD1,CAWSVQGNWGVSTEAFF,TGTGCCTGGAGTGTACAGGGGAATTGGGGAGTAAGTACTGAAGCTTTCTTT
TRBV7-8,TRBJ2-2,-,-,CARRLAPNTGELFF,TGTGCCAGGAGACTGGCTCCGAACACCGGGGAGCTGTTTTTT
TRBV4-1,TRBJ1-2,-,-,CASSQTGQRSYTF,TGCGCCAGCAGCCAAACCGGACAGAGAAGCTACACCTTC
TRBV9,TRBJ2-3,-,-,CASGSQTTDTQYF,TGTGCCAGCGGTTCACAGACCACAGATACGCAGTATTTT
TRBV28,TRBJ1-1,-,-,CASRATGGIGTEAFF,TGTGCCAGCAGAGCCACGGGGGGTATTGGGACTGAAGCTTTCTTT
TRBV29-1,TRBJ1-1,-,-,CSAFGSGNTEAFF,TGCAGCGCCTTCGGGAGCGGGAACACTGAAGCTTTCTTT
TRBV18,TRBJ1-2,-,-,CASSPGGGYTF,TGTGCCAGCTCACCAGGAGGTGGCTACACCTTC
TRBV6-1,TRBJ2-5,-,-,CASSEPRRGTRSQETQYF,TGTGCCAGCAGTGAACCGCGTAGAGGAACTAGGTCCCAAGAGACCCAGTACTTC
TRBV27,TRBJ2-1,-,TRBD1,CASSRGTGGRYGQFF,TGTGCCAGCAGTCGCGGGACAGGGGGCAGATACGGGCAGTTCTTC
TRBV9,TRBJ2-5,-,TRBD1,CASSTTVGTGVETQYF,TGTGCCAGCAGCACCACGGTTGGGACAGGGGTAGAGACCCAGTACTTC
TRBV13,TRBJ2-1,-,TRBD1,CASSRRDRYNEQFF,TGTGCCAGCAGCCGCCGGGACAGATACAATGAGCAGTTCTTC
TRBV6-2/TRBV6-3,TRBJ2-5,-,TRBD2,CASSSHLGTSGYQETQYF,TGTGCCAGCAGTTCACACCTGGGGACTAGCGGGTACCAAGAGACCCAGTACTTC
TRBV18,TRBJ1-3,-,-,CASSLRQDLFGNTIYF,TGTGCCAGCTCCCTCCGACAGGACCTCTTTGGAAACACCATATATTTT
TRBV7-2,TRBJ1-3,-,-,CASSLTHSYPYF,TGTGCCAGCAGCTTAACCCACTCCTACCCCTATTTT
TRBV18,TRBJ1-2,-,-,CASSHPGNYGYTF,TGTGCCAGCTCACATCCGGGAAATTATGGCTACACCTTC
TRBV5-8,TRBJ1-1,-,TRBD1,CASRRQGRTEAFF,TGTGCCAGCCGAAGACAGGGGAGAACTGAAGCTTTCTTT
TRBV13,TRBJ1-2,-,-,CASSSAVARDYGYTF,TGTGCCAGCAGCTCCGCGGTGGCTAGAGACTATGGCTACACCTTC
TRBV9,TRBJ1-1,-,TRBD1,CASSAGTGGTEAFF,TGTGCCAGCAGCGCCGGGACAGGGGGCACTGAAGCTTTCTTT
TRBV6-1,TRBJ2-2,-,TRBD1,CASSEDLDRARKATGELFF,TGTGCCAGCAGTGAAGACCTAGACAGGGCCCGAAAGGCCACCGGGGAGCTGTTTTTT
TRBV6-6,TRBJ2-2,few,-,CASSPGVTGELFF,TGTGCCAGCAGTCCAGGGGTCACCGGGGAGCTGTTTTTT
TRBV5-1,TRBJ2-1,-,-,CASLGEAYNEQFF,TGCGCCTCGCTGGGGGAGGCCTACAATGAGCAGTTCTTC
TRBV7-2,TRBJ2-2,few,-,CASSLGLEAGELFF,TGTGCCAGCAGCTTAGGCTTGGAGGCCGGGGAGCTGTTTTTT
TRBV2,TRBJ1-2,once,-,CATSGTGYGYTF,TGTGCGACCAGCGGGACGGGCTATGGCTACACCTTC
TRBV7-2,TRBJ1-4,-,TRBD1,CASSLGTGVEKLFF,TGTGCCAGCAGCTTAGGGACAGGGGTTGAAAAACTGTTTTTT
TRBV7-9,TRBJ1-6,-,-,CASSPGYDNSPLHF,TGTGCCAGCAGCCCAGGGTATGATAATTCACCCCTCCACTTT
TRBV5-1,TRBJ2-7,-,-,CASSALGFGYEQYF,TGCGCCAGCAGCGCCCTAGGCTTCGGCTACGAGCAGTACTTC
TRBV3-1/TRBV3-2,TRBJ1-3,-,-,CASSQEGGRPIYF,TGTGCCAGCAGCCAAGAGGGAGGTCGCCCCATATATTTT
TRBV14,TRBJ2-1,-,-,CASSQNYGSYNEQFF,TGTGCCAGCAGCCAAAACTATGGGTCCTACAATGAGCAGTTCTTC
TRBV7-2,TRBJ1-2,once,-,CASSLTYTGPLRGYTF,TGTGCCAGCAGCTTGACCTACACAGGGCCCCTGCGTGGCTACACCTTC
TRBV6-2/TRBV6-3,TRBJ2-7,-,-,CASSYPAYEQYF,TGTGCCAGCAGTTACCCCGCCTACGAGCAGTACTTC
TRBV19,TRBJ2-7,once,TRBD1,CASSPSGGSYEQYF,TGTGCCAGTAGTCCGTCAGGGGGCTCCTACGAGCAGTACTTC
TRBV20-1,TRBJ2-5,-,-,CSASRGSQGRQETQYF,TGCAGTGCTAGTAGGGGTTCTCAGGGTCGGCAAGAGACCCAGTACTTC
TRBV7-2,TRBJ1-2,once,TRBD1,CASSRSGTGIAYGYTF,TGTGCCAGCAGCCGCTCCGGGACAGGAATCGCCTATGGCTACACCTTC
TRBV5-1,TRBJ2-1,-,-,CASSLVAPPDEQFF,TGCGCCAGCAGCTTGGTAGCGCCCCCCGATGAGCAGTTCTTC
TRBV5-1,TRBJ1-2,-,TRBD1,CASSWGTATTNYGYTF,TGCGCCAGCAGCTGGGGGACAGCAACAACTAACTATGGCTACACCTTC
TRBV11-2,TRBJ1-2,-,TRBD1,CASRGQAVYGYTF,TGTGCCAGCAGGGGACAGGCCGTCTATGGCTACACCTTC
TRBV4-3,TRBJ2-3,-,TRBD1,CASSQDLALDRGTDTQYF,TGCGCCAGCAGCCAAGATCTCGCCTTGGACAGGGGAACAGATACGCAGTATTTT
TRBV5-1,TRBJ2-3,-,TRBD1,CASSLNRGADTQYF,TGCGCCAGCAGCTTAAACAGGGGTGCAGATACGCAGTATTTT
TRBV18,TRBJ2-1,-,-,CASSPPEGKNEQFF,TGTGCCAGCTCACCACCGGAGGGGAAAAATGAGCAGTTCTTC